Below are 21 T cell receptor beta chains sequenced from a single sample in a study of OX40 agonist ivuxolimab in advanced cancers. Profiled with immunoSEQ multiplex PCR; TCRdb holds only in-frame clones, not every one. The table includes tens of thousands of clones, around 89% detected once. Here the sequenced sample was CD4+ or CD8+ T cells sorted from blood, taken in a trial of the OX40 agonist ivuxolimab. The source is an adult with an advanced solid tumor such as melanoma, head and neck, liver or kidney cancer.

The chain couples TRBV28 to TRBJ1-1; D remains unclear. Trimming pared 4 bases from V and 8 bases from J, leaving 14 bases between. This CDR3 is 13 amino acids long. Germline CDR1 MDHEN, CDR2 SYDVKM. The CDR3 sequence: CASSSPTRWEAFF. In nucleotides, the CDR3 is TGTGCCAGCAGTTCGCCGACAAGATGGGAAGCTTTCTTT.

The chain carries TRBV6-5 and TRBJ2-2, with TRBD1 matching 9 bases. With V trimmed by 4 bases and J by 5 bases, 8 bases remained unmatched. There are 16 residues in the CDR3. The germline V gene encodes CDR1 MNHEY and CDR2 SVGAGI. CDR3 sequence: CASSSQQGAGTGELFF. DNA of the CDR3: TGTGCCAGCAGTTCCCAACAGGGGGCAGGAACCGGGGAGCTGTTTTTT.

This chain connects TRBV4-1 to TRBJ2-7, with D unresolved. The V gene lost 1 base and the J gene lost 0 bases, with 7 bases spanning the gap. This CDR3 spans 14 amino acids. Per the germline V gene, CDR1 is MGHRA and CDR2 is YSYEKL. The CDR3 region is CASSQGKSSYEQYF. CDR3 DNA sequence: TGCGCCAGCAGCCAAGGGAAAAGCTCCTACGAGCAGTACTTC.

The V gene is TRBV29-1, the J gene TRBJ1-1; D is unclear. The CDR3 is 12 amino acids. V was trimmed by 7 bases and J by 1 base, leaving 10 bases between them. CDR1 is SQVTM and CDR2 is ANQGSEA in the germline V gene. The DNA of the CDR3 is TGCAGCGCCGGTTCAGGGAACACTGAAGCTTTCTTT. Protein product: CSAGSGNTEAFF.

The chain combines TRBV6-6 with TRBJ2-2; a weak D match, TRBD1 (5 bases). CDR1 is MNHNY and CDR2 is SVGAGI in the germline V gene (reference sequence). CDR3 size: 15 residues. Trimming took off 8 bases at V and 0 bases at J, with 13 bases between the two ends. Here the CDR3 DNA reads TGTGCCAGCTCCCTAGGGGCGGCGAACACCGGGGAGCTGTTTTTT. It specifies CASSLGAANTGELFF.

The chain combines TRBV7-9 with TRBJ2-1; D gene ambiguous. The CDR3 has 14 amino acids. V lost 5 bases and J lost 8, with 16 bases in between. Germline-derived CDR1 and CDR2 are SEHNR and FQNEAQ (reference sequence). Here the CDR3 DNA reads TGTGCCAGCAGCCCCAGTGAGAATCCGGATGAGCAGTTCTTC. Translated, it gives CASSPSENPDEQFF.

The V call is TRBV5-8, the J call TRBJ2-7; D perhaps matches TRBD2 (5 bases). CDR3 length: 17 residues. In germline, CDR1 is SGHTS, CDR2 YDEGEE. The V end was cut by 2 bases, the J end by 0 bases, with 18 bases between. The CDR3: CASSLEYGEFSSYEQYF. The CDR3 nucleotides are TGTGCCAGCAGCTTAGAATACGGGGAATTTAGCTCCTACGAGCAGTACTTC.

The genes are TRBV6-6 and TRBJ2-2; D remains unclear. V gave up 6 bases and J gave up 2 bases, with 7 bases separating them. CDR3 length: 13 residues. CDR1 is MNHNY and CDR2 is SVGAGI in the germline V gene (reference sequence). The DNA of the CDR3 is TGTGCCAGCAGGACGATAAACACCGGGGAGCTGTTTTTT. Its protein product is CASRTINTGELFF.

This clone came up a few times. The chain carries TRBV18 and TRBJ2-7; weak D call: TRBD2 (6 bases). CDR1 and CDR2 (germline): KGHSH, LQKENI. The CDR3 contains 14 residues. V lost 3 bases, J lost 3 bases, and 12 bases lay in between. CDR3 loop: CASSPQEGYYEQYF. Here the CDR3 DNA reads TGTGCCAGCTCACCGCAGGAGGGGTACTACGAGCAGTACTTC.

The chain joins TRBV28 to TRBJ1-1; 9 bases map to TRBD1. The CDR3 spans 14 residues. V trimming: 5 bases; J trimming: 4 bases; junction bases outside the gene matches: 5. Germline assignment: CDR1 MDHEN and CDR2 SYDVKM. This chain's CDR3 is CASSPGQGSTEAFF. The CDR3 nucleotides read TGTGCCAGCAGTCCCGGACAGGGGAGCACTGAAGCTTTCTTT.

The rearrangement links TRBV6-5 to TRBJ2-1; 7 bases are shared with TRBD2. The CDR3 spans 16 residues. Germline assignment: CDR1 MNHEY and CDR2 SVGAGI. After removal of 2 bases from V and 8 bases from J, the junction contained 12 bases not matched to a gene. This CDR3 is CASSYGLVTLGDEQFF. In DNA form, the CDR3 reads TGTGCCAGCAGTTACGGACTAGTGACTTTGGGGGATGAGCAGTTCTTC.

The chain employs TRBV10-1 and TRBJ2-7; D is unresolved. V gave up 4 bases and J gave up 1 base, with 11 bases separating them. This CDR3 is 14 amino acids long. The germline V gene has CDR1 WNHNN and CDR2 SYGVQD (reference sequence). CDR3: CASSGRADSYEQYF. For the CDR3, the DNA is TGCGCCAGCAGTGGAAGGGCGGATTCCTACGAGCAGTACTTC.

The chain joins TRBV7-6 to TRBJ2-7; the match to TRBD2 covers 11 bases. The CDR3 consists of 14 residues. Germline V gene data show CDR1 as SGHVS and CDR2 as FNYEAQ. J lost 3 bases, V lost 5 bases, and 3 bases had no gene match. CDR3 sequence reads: CASSPGLAGYEQYF. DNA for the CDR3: TGTGCCAGCAGCCCAGGACTAGCGGGCTACGAGCAGTACTTC.

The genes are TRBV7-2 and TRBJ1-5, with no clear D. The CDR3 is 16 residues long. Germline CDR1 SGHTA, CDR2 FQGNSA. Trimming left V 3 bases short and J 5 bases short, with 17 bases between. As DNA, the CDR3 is TGTGCCAGCAGCTTGGGTGACGGAAGCCTGTATCAGCCCCAGCATTTT. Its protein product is CASSLGDGSLYQPQHF.

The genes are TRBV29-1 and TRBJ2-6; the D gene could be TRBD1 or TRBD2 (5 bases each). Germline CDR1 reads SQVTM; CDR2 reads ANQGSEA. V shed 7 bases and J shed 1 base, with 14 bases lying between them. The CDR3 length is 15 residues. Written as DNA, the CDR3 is TGCAGCGCTGAGGCTGGGGGATCTGGGGCCAACGTCCTGACTTTC. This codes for CSAEAGGSGANVLTF.

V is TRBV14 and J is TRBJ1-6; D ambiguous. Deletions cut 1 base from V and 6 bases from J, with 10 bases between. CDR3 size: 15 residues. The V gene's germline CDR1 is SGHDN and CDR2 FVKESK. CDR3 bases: TGTGCCAGCAGCCAAGTGCACCGAGTTAATTCACCCCTCCACTTT. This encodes CASSQVHRVNSPLHF.

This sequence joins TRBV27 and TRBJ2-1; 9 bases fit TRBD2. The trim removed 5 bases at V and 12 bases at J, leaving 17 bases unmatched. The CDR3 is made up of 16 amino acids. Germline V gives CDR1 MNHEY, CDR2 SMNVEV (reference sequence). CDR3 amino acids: CASSDLTGLAAFGQFF. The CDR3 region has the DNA TGTGCCAGCAGTGACCTCACGGGACTAGCTGCCTTCGGGCAGTTCTTC.

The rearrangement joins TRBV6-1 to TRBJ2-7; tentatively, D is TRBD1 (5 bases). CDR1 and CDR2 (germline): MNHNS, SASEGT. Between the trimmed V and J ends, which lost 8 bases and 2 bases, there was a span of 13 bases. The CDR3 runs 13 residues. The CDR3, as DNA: TGTGCCAGCCTCAGGGATTCCACCTACGAGCAGTACTTC. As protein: CASLRDSTYEQYF.

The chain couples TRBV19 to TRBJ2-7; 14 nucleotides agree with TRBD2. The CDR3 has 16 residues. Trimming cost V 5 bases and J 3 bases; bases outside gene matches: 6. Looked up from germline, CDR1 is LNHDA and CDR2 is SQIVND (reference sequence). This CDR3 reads CASSAPGLAGVYEQYF. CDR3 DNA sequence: TGTGCCAGTAGTGCACCGGGACTAGCGGGGGTCTACGAGCAGTACTTC.

CDR3 amino acids: CASRPGYGTDTQYF. The CDR3 nucleotides read TGTGCCAGCAGACCAGGGTATGGAACAGATACGCAGTATTTT. The chain combines TRBV28 with TRBJ2-3, with D tentatively TRBD1 (5 bases). This CDR3 region has 14 residues. From germline, CDR1 is MDHEN and CDR2 SYDVKM. Between the trimmed V and J ends, which lost 6 bases and 3 bases, there was a span of 13 bases.

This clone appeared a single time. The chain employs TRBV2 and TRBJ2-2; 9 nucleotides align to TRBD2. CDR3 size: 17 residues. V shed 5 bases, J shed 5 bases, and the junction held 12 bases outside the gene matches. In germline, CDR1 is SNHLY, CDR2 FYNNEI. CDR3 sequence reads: CASSSWAGGTWTGELFF. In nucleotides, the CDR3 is TGTGCCAGCAGTAGTTGGGCGGGAGGGACGTGGACCGGGGAGCTGTTTTTT.